These 6 T cell receptor beta chains were sequenced from one sample in a study of blood T cell repertoires in COVID-19 (dated by TCRdb to the early 2020s). The library relied on the immunoSEQ multiplex PCR assay. TCRdb obtained this table from immuneACCESS and retained in-frame rearrangements with V and J assigned. These tables miss some clones; where compared with another copy, unresolved V genes account for less than half of the shortfall, and the remainder is unexplained. For this sample the table gives hundreds of thousands of clones, of which over 80% were detected only once. The ten top clones hold around 2.6% of the sample. Material for sequencing was PBMCs or T cells enriched from blood (not recorded which). The receptors come from a woman aged 30 to 39 with acute COVID-19.

This sequence joins TRBV6-5 and TRBJ2-7; D is perhaps TRBD1 (6 bases). Germline V lookup: CDR1 MNHEY, CDR2 SVGAGI. The CDR3 contains 14 residues. The V end was cut by 0 bases, the J end by 5 bases, with 11 bases between. The CDR3 spells CASSYSNRDHEQYF. CDR3 coding DNA: TGTGCCAGCAGTTACTCTAACAGGGACCACGAGCAGTACTTC.

This clone was counted a single time. V and J are TRBV7-8 and TRBJ2-7, with TRBD1 matching 8 bases. The CDR3 covers 15 residues. CDR1 and CDR2 from the germline V gene are SGHVS and FQNEAQ. Losses at the gene ends were 6 bases for V and 1 base for J; bases not matched to a gene: 8. CDR3 nucleotide sequence: TGTGCCAGCAGGAACCGGGACAGGAGATCCTACGAGCAGTACTTC. Its protein product is CASRNRDRRSYEQYF.

The chain is built from TRBV19 and TRBJ1-2; a weak D match, TRBD1 (6 bases). The CDR3 is made up of 14 amino acids. V gave up 3 bases and J gave up 2 bases, with 10 bases separating them. Germline V gene data show CDR1 as LNHDA and CDR2 as SQIVND (reference sequence). The CDR3 loop is CASSITGRNYGYTF. CDR3 in DNA: TGTGCCAGTAGTATTACAGGGCGAAACTATGGCTACACCTTC. Together with reference TRBV19 and TRBJ1-2, the CDR3 gives the full variable domain: DGGITQSPKYLFRKEGQNVTLSCEQNLNHDAMYWYRQDPGQGLRLIYYSQIVNDFQKGDIAEGYSVSREKKESFPLTVTSAQKNPTAFYLCASSITGRNYGYTFGSGTRLTVV.

The rearrangement links TRBV6-6 to TRBJ1-5; D possibly corresponds to TRBD1 (6 bases). Trimming pared 6 bases from V and 1 base from J, leaving 16 bases between. Germline V gene sequence: CDR1 MNHNY, CDR2 SVGAGI (reference sequence). The CDR3 spans 16 residues. The CDR3 region is CASSHPTGLSNQPQHF. The CDR3 nucleotides are TGTGCCAGCAGCCACCCGACAGGATTAAGCAATCAGCCCCAGCATTTT.

The sample holds one count of this clone. The chain links TRBV4-3 to TRBJ1-1, with TRBD1 matching 7 bases. The germline CDR1 and CDR2 sequences are LGHNA and YSLEER. The ends lost 3 bases at V and 4 bases at J; junction bases unmatched: 8. This CDR3 has 15 amino acids. The CDR3 sequence is CASSHIQGMFTEAFF. The CDR3 coding sequence is TGCGCCAGCAGCCACATACAGGGGATGTTCACTGAAGCTTTCTTT.

The V and J genes are TRBV6-5 and TRBJ1-1; tentative D call: TRBD1 (5 bases). The CDR3 spans 14 residues. Germline-derived CDR1 and CDR2 are MNHEY and SVGAGI. V lost 5 bases and J 1 base, leaving 11 bases between the germline ends. CDR3: CASSPGWANTEAFF. CDR3 coding DNA: TGTGCCAGCAGTCCAGGGTGGGCGAACACTGAAGCTTTCTTT.